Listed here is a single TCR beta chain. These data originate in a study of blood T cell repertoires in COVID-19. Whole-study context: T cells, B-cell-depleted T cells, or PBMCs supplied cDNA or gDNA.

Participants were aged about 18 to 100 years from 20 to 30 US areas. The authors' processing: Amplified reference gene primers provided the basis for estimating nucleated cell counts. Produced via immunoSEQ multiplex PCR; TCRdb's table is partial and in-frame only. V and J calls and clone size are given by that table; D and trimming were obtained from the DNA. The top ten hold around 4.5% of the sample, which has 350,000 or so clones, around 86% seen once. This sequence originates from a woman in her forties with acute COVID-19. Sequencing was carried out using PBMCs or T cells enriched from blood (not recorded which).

CDR3 sequence (DNA): TGTGCCATCAGTGACAAGGGGGCAAGCTCCTATAATTCACCCCTCCACTTT. It is translated as CAISDKGASSYNSPLHF. The chain uses TRBV10-3 and TRBJ1-6, with TRBD1 matching over 7 bases. Germline V CDR1 and CDR2: ENHRY, SYGVKD. The CDR3 runs to 17 residues. V lost 3 bases, J lost 0 bases, and 5 bases stayed unmatched.